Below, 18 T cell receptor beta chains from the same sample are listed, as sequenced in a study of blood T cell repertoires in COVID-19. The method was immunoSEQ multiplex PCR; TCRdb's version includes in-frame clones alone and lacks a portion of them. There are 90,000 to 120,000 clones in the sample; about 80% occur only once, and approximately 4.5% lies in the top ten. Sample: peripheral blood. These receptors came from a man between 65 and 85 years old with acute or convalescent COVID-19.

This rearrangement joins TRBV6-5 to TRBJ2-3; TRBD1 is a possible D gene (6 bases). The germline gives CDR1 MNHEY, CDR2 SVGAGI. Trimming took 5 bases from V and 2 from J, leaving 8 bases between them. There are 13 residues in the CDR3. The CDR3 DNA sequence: TGTGCCAGCAGTAGACAGGACACAGATACGCAGTATTTT. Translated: CASSRQDTDTQYF.

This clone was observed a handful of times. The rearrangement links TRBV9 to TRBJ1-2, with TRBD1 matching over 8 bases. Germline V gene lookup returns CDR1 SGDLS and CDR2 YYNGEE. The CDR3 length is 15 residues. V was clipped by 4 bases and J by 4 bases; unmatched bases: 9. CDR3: CASSPTGGASYGYTF. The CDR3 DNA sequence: TGTGCCAGCAGCCCTACAGGGGGAGCTTCCTATGGCTACACCTTC.

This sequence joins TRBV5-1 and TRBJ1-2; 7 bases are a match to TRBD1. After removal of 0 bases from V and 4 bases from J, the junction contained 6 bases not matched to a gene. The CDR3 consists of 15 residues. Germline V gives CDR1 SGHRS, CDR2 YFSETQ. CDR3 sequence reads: CASSLEGRGVYGYTF. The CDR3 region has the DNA TGCGCCAGCAGCTTGGAAGGCAGGGGGGTCTATGGCTACACCTTC.

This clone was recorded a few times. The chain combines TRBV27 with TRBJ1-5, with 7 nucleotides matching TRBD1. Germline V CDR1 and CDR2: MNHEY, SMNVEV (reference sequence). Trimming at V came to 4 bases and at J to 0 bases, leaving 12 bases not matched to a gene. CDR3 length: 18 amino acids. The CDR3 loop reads CASSSYRGEVDSNQPQHF. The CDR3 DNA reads TGTGCCAGCAGTTCCTACAGGGGCGAGGTGGATAGCAATCAGCCCCAGCATTTT.

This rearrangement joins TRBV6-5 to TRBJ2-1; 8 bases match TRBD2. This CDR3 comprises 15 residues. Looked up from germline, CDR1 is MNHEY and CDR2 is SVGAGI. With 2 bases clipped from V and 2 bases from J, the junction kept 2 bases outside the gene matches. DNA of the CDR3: TGTGCCAGCAGTTACACGGGACTAGCCTACAATGAGCAGTTCTTC. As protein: CASSYTGLAYNEQFF.

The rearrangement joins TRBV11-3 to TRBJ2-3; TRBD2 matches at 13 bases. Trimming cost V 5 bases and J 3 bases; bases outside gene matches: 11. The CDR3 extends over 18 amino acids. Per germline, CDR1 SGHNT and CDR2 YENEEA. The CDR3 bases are TGTGCCAGCAGCAGGACGTCCGGGACTAGCGGGGTTACAGATACGCAGTATTTT. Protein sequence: CASSRTSGTSGVTDTQYF.

CDR3 region: CASSLEGQGANYGYTF. The DNA of the CDR3 is TGTGCCAGCAGCTTAGAGGGGCAGGGGGCAAACTATGGCTACACCTTC. V gene TRBV7-2 combines with J gene TRBJ1-2; 8 bases line up with TRBD1. The CDR3 is made up of 16 amino acids. J lost 2 bases, V lost 1 base, and 6 bases had no gene match. Germline V gene lookup returns CDR1 SGHTA and CDR2 FQGNSA.

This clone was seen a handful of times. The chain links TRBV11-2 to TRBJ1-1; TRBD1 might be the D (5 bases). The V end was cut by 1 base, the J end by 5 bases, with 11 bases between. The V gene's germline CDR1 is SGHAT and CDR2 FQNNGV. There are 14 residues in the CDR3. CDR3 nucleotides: TGTGCCAGCAGCTTAGTAGCCAGGGTAACTGAAGCTTTCTTT. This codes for CASSLVARVTEAFF.

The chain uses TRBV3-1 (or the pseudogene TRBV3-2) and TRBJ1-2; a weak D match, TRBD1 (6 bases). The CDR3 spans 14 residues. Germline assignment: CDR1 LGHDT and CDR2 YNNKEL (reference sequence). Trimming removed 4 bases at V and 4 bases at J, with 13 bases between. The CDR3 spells CASSPRGGGYGYTF. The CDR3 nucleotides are TGTGCCAGCAGCCCGAGGGGGGGCGGCTATGGCTACACCTTC.

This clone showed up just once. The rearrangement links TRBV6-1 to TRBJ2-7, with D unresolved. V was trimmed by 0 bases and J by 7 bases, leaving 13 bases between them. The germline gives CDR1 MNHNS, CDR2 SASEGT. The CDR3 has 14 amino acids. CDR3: CASSEARIDWEQYF. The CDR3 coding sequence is TGTGCCAGCAGTGAAGCGCGAATAGATTGGGAGCAGTACTTC.

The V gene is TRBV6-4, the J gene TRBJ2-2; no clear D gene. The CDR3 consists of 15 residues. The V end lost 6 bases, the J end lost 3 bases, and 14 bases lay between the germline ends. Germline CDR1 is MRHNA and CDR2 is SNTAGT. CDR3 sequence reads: CASSARLIDTGELFF. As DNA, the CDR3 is TGTGCCAGCAGCGCTAGGTTAATCGACACCGGGGAGCTGTTTTTT.

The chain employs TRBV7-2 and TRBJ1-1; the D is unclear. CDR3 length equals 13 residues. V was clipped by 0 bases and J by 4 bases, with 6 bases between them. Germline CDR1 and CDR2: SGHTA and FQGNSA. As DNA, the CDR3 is TGTGCCAGCAGCTTAGCGAGCGGCACTGAAGCTTTCTTT. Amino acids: CASSLASGTEAFF.

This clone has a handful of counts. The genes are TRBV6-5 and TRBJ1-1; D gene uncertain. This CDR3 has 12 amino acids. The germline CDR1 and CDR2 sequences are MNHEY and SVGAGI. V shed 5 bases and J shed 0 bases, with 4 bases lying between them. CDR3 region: CASSQLNTEAFF. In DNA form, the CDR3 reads TGTGCCAGCAGTCAGTTGAACACTGAAGCTTTCTTT.

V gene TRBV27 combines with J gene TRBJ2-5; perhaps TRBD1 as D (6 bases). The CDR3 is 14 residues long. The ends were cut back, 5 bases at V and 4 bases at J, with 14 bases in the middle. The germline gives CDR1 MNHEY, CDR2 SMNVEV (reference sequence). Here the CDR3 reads CASSPRSRGETQYF. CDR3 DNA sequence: TGTGCCAGCAGTCCCCGCAGCAGGGGAGAGACCCAGTACTTC.

The CDR3 DNA follows: TGCGCCAGCAGCTTGGCCGGGGGGGCCGCTAACTATGGCTACACCTTC. It translates to CASSLAGGAANYGYTF. The chain couples TRBV5-1 to TRBJ1-2, with D maybe TRBD1 (6 bases). There are 16 residues in the CDR3. Germline CDR1 reads SGHRS; CDR2 reads YFSETQ. Trimming took 0 bases from V and 0 from J, leaving 12 bases between them.

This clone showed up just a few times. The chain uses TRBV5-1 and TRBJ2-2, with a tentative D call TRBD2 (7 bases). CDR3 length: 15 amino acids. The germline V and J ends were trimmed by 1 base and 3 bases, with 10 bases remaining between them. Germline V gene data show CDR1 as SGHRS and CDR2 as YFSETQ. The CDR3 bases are TGCGCCAGCAGCTTGAGGGGGGGCGACACCGGGGAGCTGTTTTTT. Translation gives CASSLRGGDTGELFF.

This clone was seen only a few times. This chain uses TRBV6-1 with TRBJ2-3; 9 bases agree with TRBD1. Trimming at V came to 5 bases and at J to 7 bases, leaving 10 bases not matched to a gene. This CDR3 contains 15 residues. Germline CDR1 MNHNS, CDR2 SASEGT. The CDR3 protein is CASSSKTGGRHTQYF. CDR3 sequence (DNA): TGTGCCAGCAGTTCCAAGACAGGGGGTCGGCATACGCAGTATTTT.

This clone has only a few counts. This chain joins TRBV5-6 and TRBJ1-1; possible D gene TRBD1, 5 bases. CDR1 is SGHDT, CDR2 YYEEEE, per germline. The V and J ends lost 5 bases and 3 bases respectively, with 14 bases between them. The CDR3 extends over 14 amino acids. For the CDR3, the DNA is TGTGCCAGCAGTCCTTGGGGGGAGGACACTGAAGCTTTCTTT. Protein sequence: CASSPWGEDTEAFF.